This T cell receptor (beta chain) was documented in a study of Ad26.COV2.S vaccination and SARS-CoV-2 variants. The sample holds one count of this clone. The antigen remains unidentified. Whole-study results and caveats: Spike-specific TCR breadth was greater after Ad26.COV2.S than placebo. Participants given vaccine showed non-spike TCR breadth similar to that of placebo recipients. Analyses that measured TCR breadth and depth may have underestimated total T cell responses. Spike-specific responses of CD8+ and CD4+ T cells were reported to display substantial breadth after vaccination.

Clones were sequenced by immunoSEQ multiplex PCR, and TCRdb holds only the in-frame ones, with some missing. The sample has about 94,000 clones; approximately 82% are singletons. The sequence came from a human donor who had recovered from COVID-19. The sequenced sample was peripheral blood, obtained after recovery from COVID-19.

The CDR3 reads CASSSRGLGEQFF. The CDR3, as DNA: TGTGCCAGCAGCTCAAGGGGCTTGGGTGAGCAGTTCTTC. The chain joins TRBV7-2 to TRBJ2-1; tentatively, D is TRBD1 (5 bases). This CDR3 is built from 13 residues. Trimming pared 4 bases from V and 9 bases from J, leaving 13 bases between. Germline CDR1 SGHTA, CDR2 FQGNSA.